This TCR beta chain was sequenced for a study of T cells after yellow fever vaccination (dated by TCRdb to about 2019). Regarding the research as a whole: The SMART-Seq v4 Ultra Low Input RNA kit was used to prepare libraries from fractions with low cell numbers. Bulk TCR alpha and beta repertoires were sequenced longitudinally to track T-cell clones before and after primary and booster YFV17D yellow fever vaccination. Two healthy male donors made up the cohort, one aged 18 to 30 years and the other aged 30 to 40 years. Blood was drawn at multiple timepoints before and after primary and secondary immunization, with bulk PBMC replicates and cell subsets isolated.

Results the study describes overall, beyond this receptor: Only a couple of donors were included in the study, so the extent to which the findings can be generalized is limited. Computational filtering was required because FACS-sorted repertoires could contain abundant contaminating clonotypes from the bulk population. After the booster, most clones that had expanded after primary vaccination were detected again (around 97% of CD4 and around nine tenths of CD8), suggesting broad maintenance of memory. A small share of clonotypes was detected in both CD4 and CD8 compartments, with the overlap likely arising from convergent recombination. The secondary T-cell response was found to be weaker but faster than the primary response, with a peak reached on day 5 rather than on day 15.

V is pared back by 1 base and J by 8 bases, with 8 bases lying between the germline termini. The CDR3 has 12 amino acids, counting the end cysteine and phenylalanine. Of all the DNA, just the CDR3 is kept, 36 bases in frame from base 1. Based on the germline V gene, the CDR1 and CDR2 sequences are SGHTA and FQGNSA. The sample's treatment or condition, from its label and the paper: live attenuated yellow fever vaccine strain. At each blood-draw timepoint, two biological replicates of bulk PBMCs were obtained. PBMCs were isolated from peripheral blood using a standard Ficoll-Paque protocol. TriZol was used to extract RNA from bulk PBMCs, CD4 and CD8 fractions, and dextramer-positive and dextramer-negative fractions. Of note for this clonotype: Its antigen is currently not known. The input lacks base qualities; no much larger clone sits a single base away.

TCR cDNA was synthesized by 5'RACE template switching, which introduced a universal primer site and unique molecular identifiers. cDNA synthesis was primed from both the TCR alpha and TCR beta constant segments. Library amplification used two PCR steps, and the second PCR step added sample barcodes and sequencing adapters. Libraries were sequenced on Illumina HiSeq 2500 (2x100 bp) or NovaSeq (2x150 bp). Per the authors' processing: MIGEC was used to demultiplex reads and collapse the reads into UMI consensus sequences, and MiXCR was used for V(D)J alignment. Vaccine-responding clonotypes were identified with edgeR using replicate PBMC samples, with FDR below 0.01 and a log2 fold change above 5 up to day 15 being required. CD4 or CD8 identity was assigned to each bulk clonotype according to whether the clonotype was present at higher abundance in the sequenced CD4 repertoire or the sequenced CD8 repertoire. The public reads were reanalyzed by TCRdb: fastp trimming at Q25, MiXCR alignment, in-frame beta chains only. Every CDR3 protein is listed once, alongside the most common genes and DNA of its rows. V and J calls and clone size were set by TCRdb, not the authors. The sample contains over 300,000 distinct CDR3 sequences, around 6.8% of them found a single time. The ten top clones hold roughly a sixth of the sample.

The TCR originated in a man aged 18 to 29 who received the YFV17D yellow fever vaccine. Sequences were derived from PBMCs, sampled about 41 days after the first yellow fever vaccination. The chain was built from TRBV7-2 and TRBJ1-2; the D gene assignment is ambiguous. The DNA sequence is TGTGCCAGCAGCTTAGTAGCTGGAGGCTACACCTTC. It is translated as CASSLVAGGYTF.